One sample yielded the 25 T cell receptor beta chains listed below, sequenced in a study of CXCR3-negative and CXCR3-positive naive CD8 T cells. Study-level findings and limits: Researchers report that CXCR3-positive naive cells carry more hydrophobic TRB CDR3s than CXCR3-negative naive cells.

These receptors are not linked to any known antigen. 5' RACE that incorporated UMI labels was used to prepare the TRB cDNA libraries. Reprocessing the 5' RACE reads, TCRdb reports a single entry for every CDR3 protein and omits DNA. In all, the sample yields some 130,000 distinct CDR3 sequences. Sequencing was done on a sample of naive CXCR3+ CD8+ T cells from blood. Subset denoted: CD45RO-CCR7+CD27+CD95- naive CD8+ T cells expressing CXCR3 (TNR3+). These receptor sequences come from a human donor in good health. Some clones in this sample may be carry-over from other donors' samples.

The J gene is TRBJ2-3, the V gene TRBV12-3 or TRBV12-4; TCRdb designates TRBD2, a call that cannot be tested without DNA. The CDR3 spans 14 residues. CDR3 region: CASSAAGLTDTQYF.

The gene calls are TRBV3-1 and TRBJ2-7; TCRdb gives TRBD1 as the D gene, but with no DNA this cannot be confirmed. In germline, CDR1 is LGHDT, CDR2 YNNKEL (reference sequence). CDR3 length equals 14 residues. The chain's CDR3 is CASAKVPGHYEQYF.

V is TRBV7-9 and J is TRBJ2-5; with no DNA, the TCRdb D assignment of TRBD2 cannot be verified. Looked up from germline, CDR1 is SEHNR and CDR2 is FQNEAQ (reference sequence). CDR3 length: 13 amino acids. CDR3 residues: CASSFGREETQYF.

V usage is TRBV28 and J usage is TRBJ1-1; TCRdb gives TRBD1 as the D gene, but with no DNA this cannot be confirmed. The germline gives CDR1 MDHEN, CDR2 SYDVKM. This CDR3 spans 14 amino acids. The CDR3 here is CASSLRRQLTEAFF.

The V call is TRBV4-1, the J call TRBJ2-3; TCRdb proposes TRBD1, but this gene call is untestable without DNA. The CDR3 consists of 17 residues. Germline CDR1 MGHRA, CDR2 YSYEKL. CDR3 loop: CASSQDAGQGVTDTQYF.

V usage is TRBV12-3 or TRBV12-4 and J usage is TRBJ2-7; the TRBD1 assignment by TCRdb is unverifiable without DNA. CDR3 size: 14 residues. CDR3 loop: CASTKTVYSYEQYF.

The chain combines TRBV4-2 with TRBJ2-3; the TRBD2 assignment by TCRdb is unverifiable without DNA. Looked up from germline, CDR1 is LGHNA and CDR2 is YNFKEQ. The CDR3 extends over 18 amino acids. This CDR3 reads CASSHKLAGTTSTDTQYF.

The J gene is TRBJ2-3, the V gene TRBV29-1; the TRBD1 assignment by TCRdb is unverifiable without DNA. The length of the CDR3 is 17 residues. Germline V gene data show CDR1 as SQVTM and CDR2 as ANQGSEA. CDR3 region: CSVGAVRGQSSTDTQYF.

The CDR3: CSVELPMNTEAFF. V usage is TRBV29-1 and J usage is TRBJ1-1. Germline loops: CDR1 SQVTM, CDR2 ANQGSEA. CDR3 length: 13 residues.

The chain links TRBV4-1 to TRBJ2-3; checking the TCRdb D call of TRBD1 is not possible without DNA. The CDR3 sequence is 15 residues long. Germline values: CDR1 MGHRA, CDR2 YSYEKL. This CDR3 is CASSQVGGGTDTQYF.

V gene TRBV29-1 combines with J gene TRBJ2-7; the TRBD2 assignment by TCRdb is unverifiable without DNA. The germline CDR1 and CDR2 sequences are SQVTM and ANQGSEA. CDR3 length: 13 amino acids. CDR3 region: CSALAGTRSEQYF.

The chain links TRBV4-1 to TRBJ2-1; the D gene TCRdb calls, TRBD1, cannot be checked with no DNA. The CDR3 runs to 14 residues. Germline CDR1 reads MGHRA; CDR2 reads YSYEKL. CDR3 residues: CASSQVPVPNEQFF.

The J gene is TRBJ1-1, the V gene TRBV11-2; TCRdb lists TRBD1, though no DNA is available to test this call. Germline V gene sequence: CDR1 SGHAT, CDR2 FQNNGV. This CDR3 contains 15 residues. CDR3 region: CASSLTYRDSDEAFF. Combining the CDR3 with reference TRBV11-2 and TRBJ1-1 gives the whole variable domain EAGVAQSPRYKIIEKRQSVAFWCNPISGHATLYWYQQILGQGPKLLIQFQNNGVVDDSQLPKDRFSAERLKGVDSTLKIQPAKLEDSAVYLCASSLTYRDSDEAFFGQGTRLTVV.

CDR3 protein: CASRMGQPFGEQFF. The chain combines TRBV12-3 or TRBV12-4 with TRBJ2-1; the D call from TCRdb, TRBD1, cannot be confirmed without DNA. The CDR3 extends over 14 amino acids.

The rearrangement joins TRBV20-1 to TRBJ2-1; with no DNA, the TCRdb D assignment of TRBD1 cannot be verified. Germline V CDR1 and CDR2: DFQATT, SNEGSKA (reference sequence). This CDR3 contains 19 residues. CDR3: CSARGGKQGIVSSYNEQFF.

The chain links TRBV20-1 to TRBJ2-1. Germline V gene sequence: CDR1 DFQATT, CDR2 SNEGSKA (reference sequence). This CDR3 is built from 14 residues. This CDR3 reads CSASQPSSYNEQFF.

The chain uses TRBV7-9 and TRBJ1-2. In germline, CDR1 is SEHNR, CDR2 FQNEAQ (reference sequence). This CDR3 region has 13 residues. The CDR3 region is CASSLAASYGYTF.

V gene TRBV3-1 combines with J gene TRBJ1-2; the TCRdb D gene call, TRBD1, has no DNA to confirm it. Germline V CDR1 and CDR2: LGHDT, YNNKEL (reference sequence). The CDR3 totals 16 residues. CDR3 in amino acids: CASSQGPGQGIYGYTF.

The rearrangement links TRBV6-1 to TRBJ2-1; TCRdb designates TRBD2, a call that cannot be tested without DNA. Per the germline V gene, CDR1 is MNHNS and CDR2 is SASEGT. The CDR3 covers 15 residues. The CDR3 loop is CASSETSGDYNEQFF.

The chain couples TRBV9 to TRBJ1-1; absent DNA, TCRdb's TRBD1 call cannot be checked. The CDR3 length is 14 residues. Per the germline V gene, CDR1 is SGDLS and CDR2 is YYNGEE. CDR3 in amino acids: CASSVAGGLTEAFF.

The V gene is TRBV29-1, the J gene TRBJ1-1; TCRdb reports TRBD1, a call that lacks DNA to check it against. CDR3 size: 16 residues. Germline V gene lookup returns CDR1 SQVTM and CDR2 ANQGSEA. The CDR3 protein is CSVVIPPWELNTEAFF.

V is TRBV28 and J is TRBJ1-1; without DNA, the TCRdb call of TRBD1 cannot be checked. The CDR3 covers 15 residues. The germline V gene encodes CDR1 MDHEN and CDR2 SYDVKM. The CDR3 reads CASSPHRAGLTEAFF.

The V and J genes are TRBV12-3 or TRBV12-4 and TRBJ2-5; checking the TCRdb D call of TRBD2 is not possible without DNA. The CDR3 is 15 amino acids. CDR3: CASQRRGGADETQYF.

This chain joins TRBV7-9 and TRBJ2-7; checking the TCRdb D call of TRBD1 is not possible without DNA. There are 13 residues in the CDR3. Germline CDR1 is SEHNR and CDR2 is FQNEAQ (reference sequence). The CDR3 loop is CASSHPAGVEQYF.

This rearrangement joins TRBV15 to TRBJ2-1; there is no DNA to check the TCRdb D call of TRBD1. Germline CDR1 LNHNV, CDR2 YYDKDF (reference sequence). The CDR3 is 13 amino acids. CDR3 in amino acids: CATGTGIYNEQFF.